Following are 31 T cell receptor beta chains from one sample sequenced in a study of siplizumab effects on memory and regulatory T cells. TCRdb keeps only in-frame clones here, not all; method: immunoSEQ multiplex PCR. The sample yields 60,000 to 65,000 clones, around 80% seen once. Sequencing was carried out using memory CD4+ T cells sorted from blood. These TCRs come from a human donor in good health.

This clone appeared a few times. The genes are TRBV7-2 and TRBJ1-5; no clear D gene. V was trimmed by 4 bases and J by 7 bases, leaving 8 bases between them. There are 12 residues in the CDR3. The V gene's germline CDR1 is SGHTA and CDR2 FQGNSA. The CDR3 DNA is TGTGCCAGCAGCTCCCCTGGCCAGCCCCAGCATTTT. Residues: CASSSPGQPQHF.

The CDR3 reads CASSLARGPYEQYF. In DNA, the CDR3 is TGTGCCAGCAGCTTAGCAAGGGGTCCTTACGAGCAGTACTTC. The chain is built from TRBV7-2 and TRBJ2-7; TRBD1 might be the D (5 bases). V was trimmed by 0 bases and J by 4 bases, leaving 10 bases between them. Germline V CDR1 and CDR2: SGHTA, FQGNSA. The CDR3 covers 14 residues. The whole variable domain, remainder taken from reference TRBV7-2 and TRBJ2-7, is GAGVSQSPSNKVTEKGKDVELRCDPISGHTALYWYRQSLGQGLEFLIYFQGNSAPDKSGLPSDRFSAERTGGSVSTLTIQRTQQEDSAVYLCASSLARGPYEQYFGPGTRLTVT.

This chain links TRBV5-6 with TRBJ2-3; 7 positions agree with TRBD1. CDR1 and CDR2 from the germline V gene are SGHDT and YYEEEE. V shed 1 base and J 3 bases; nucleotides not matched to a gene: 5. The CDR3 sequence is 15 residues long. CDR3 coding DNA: TGTGCCAGCAGCTTGAGACAGGGTGGGACAGATACGCAGTATTTT. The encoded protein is CASSLRQGGTDTQYF.

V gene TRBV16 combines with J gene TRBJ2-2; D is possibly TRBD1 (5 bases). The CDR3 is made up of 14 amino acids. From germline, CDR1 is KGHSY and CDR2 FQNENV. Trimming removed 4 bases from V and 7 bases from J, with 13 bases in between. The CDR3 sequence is CASSRLQDGGELFF. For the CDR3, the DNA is TGTGCCAGCAGCCGATTACAGGATGGCGGGGAGCTGTTTTTT.

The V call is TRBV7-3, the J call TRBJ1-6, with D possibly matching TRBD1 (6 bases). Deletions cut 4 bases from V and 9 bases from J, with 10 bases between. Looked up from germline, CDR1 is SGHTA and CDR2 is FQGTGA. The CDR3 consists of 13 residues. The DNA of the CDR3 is TGTGCCAGCAGCTCGGACAGAGGTTCACCCCTCCACTTT. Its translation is CASSSDRGSPLHF. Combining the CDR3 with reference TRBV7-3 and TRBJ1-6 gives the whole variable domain GAGVSQTPSNKVTEKGKYVELRCDPISGHTALYWYRQSLGQGPEFLIYFQGTGAADDSGLPNDRFFAVRPEGSVSTLKIQRTERGDSAVYLCASSSDRGSPLHFGNGTRLTVT.

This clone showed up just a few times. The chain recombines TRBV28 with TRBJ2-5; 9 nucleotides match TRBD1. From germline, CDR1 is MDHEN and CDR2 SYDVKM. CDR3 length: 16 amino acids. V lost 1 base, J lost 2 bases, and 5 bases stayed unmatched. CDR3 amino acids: CASSLLGTGSQETQYF. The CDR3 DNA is TGTGCCAGCAGTTTATTGGGGACAGGGAGTCAAGAGACCCAGTACTTC.

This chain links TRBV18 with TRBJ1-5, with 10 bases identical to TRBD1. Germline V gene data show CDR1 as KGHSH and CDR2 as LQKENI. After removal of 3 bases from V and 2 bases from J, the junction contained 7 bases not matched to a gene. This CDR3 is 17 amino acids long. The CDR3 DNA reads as TGTGCCAGCTCACCCGGGACAGGGGTGCTGGGCAATCAGCCCCAGCATTTT. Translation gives CASSPGTGVLGNQPQHF.

Here the CDR3 DNA reads TGTGCCAGCAGCTTAGCGCGGGGATTCCATGAAAAACTGTTTTTT. Protein product: CASSLARGFHEKLFF. The V gene is TRBV7-9, the J gene TRBJ1-4; D gene unclear. The CDR3 runs 15 residues. V was trimmed by 0 bases and J by 6 bases, leaving 11 bases between them. Germline lookup yields CDR1 SEHNR and CDR2 FQNEAQ (reference sequence).

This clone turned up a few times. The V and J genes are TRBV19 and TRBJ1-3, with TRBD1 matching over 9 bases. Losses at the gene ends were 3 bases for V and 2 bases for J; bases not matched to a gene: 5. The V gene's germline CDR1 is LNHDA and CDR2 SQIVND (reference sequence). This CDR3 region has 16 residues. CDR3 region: CASSIGQGSPGNTIYF. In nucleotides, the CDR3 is TGTGCCAGTAGTATCGGACAGGGGAGTCCTGGAAACACCATATATTTT.

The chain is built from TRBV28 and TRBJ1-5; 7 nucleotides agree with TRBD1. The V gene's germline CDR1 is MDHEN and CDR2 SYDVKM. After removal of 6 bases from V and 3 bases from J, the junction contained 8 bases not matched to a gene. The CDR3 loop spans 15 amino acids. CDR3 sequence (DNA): TGTGCCAGCAGCAAGGGGACAGCAGACAATCAGCCCCAGCATTTT. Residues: CASSKGTADNQPQHF.

The CDR3 region is CASSRGHPGPRNTIYF. DNA for the CDR3: TGTGCCAGTAGCCGAGGCCACCCGGGACCCAGAAACACCATATATTTT. The rearrangement joins TRBV19 to TRBJ1-3, with a possible D match to TRBD1 (5 bases). The germline V gene has CDR1 LNHDA and CDR2 SQIVND (reference sequence). The CDR3 has 16 amino acids. Trimming left V 6 bases short and J 5 bases short, with 20 bases between.

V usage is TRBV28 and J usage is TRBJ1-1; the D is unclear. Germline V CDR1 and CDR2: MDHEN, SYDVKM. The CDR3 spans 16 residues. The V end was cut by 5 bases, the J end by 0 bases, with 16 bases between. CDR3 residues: CASSPPLGPMNTEAFF. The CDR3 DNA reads TGTGCCAGCAGTCCACCTTTGGGCCCAATGAACACTGAAGCTTTCTTT. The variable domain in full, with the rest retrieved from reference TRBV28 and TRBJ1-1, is DVKVTQSSRYLVKRTGEKVFLECVQDMDHENMFWYRQDPGLGLRLIYFSYDVKMKEKGDIPEGYSVSREKKERFSLILESASTNQTSMYLCASSPPLGPMNTEAFFGQGTRLTVV.

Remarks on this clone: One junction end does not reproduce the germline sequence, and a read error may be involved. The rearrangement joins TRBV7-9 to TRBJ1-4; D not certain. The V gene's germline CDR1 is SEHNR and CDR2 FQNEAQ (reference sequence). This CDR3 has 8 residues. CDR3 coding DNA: TGTGCCAGCAGCTTAGCACCTTTT. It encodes CASSLAPF. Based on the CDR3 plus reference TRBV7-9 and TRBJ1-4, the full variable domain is DTGVSQNPRHKITKRGQNVTFRCDPISEHNRLYWYRQTLGQGPEFLTYFQNEAQLEKSRLLSDRFSAERPKGSFSTLEIQRTEQGDSAMYLCASSLAPFGSGTQLSVL.

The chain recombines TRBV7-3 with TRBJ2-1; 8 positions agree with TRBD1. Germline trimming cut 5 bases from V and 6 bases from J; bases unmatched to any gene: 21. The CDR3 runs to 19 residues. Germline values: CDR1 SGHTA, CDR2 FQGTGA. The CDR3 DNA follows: TGTGCCAGCAGCCCTACGATATCTTCACAGGGGGTTAGATTCAATGAGCAGTTCTTC. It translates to CASSPTISSQGVRFNEQFF.

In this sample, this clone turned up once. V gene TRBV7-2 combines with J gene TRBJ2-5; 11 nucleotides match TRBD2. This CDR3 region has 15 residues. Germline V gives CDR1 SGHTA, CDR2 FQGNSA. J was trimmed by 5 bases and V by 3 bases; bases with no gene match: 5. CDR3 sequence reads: CASSLIAGGRETQYF. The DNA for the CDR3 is TGTGCCAGCAGCTTGATAGCGGGGGGGCGGGAGACCCAGTACTTC.

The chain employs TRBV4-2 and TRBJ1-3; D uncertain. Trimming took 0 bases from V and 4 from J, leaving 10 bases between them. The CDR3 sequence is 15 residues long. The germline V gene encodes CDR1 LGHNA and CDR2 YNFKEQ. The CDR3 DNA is TGTGCCAGCAGCCAAGATACGGCAGCAGGAAACACCATATATTTT. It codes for CASSQDTAAGNTIYF.

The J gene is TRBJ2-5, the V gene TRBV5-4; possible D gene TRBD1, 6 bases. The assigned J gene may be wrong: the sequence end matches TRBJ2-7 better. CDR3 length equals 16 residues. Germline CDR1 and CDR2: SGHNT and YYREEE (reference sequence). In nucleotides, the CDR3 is TGTGCCAGCAGCAAAAGGGCCGGGACACAGTCCTACGAGCAGTACTTC. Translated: CASSKRAGTQSYEQYF.

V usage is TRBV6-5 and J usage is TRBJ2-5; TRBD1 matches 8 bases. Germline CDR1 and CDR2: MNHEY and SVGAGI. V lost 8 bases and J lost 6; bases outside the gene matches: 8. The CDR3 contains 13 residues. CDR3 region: CASRSRQGKTQYF. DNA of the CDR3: TGTGCCAGCCGCAGCAGACAGGGGAAGACCCAGTACTTC.

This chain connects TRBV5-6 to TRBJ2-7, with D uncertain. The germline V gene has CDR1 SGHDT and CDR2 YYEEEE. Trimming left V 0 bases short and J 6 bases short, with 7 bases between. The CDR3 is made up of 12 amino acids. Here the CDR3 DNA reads TGTGCCAGCAGCTTGGGGGCGAGCGAGCAGTACTTC. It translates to CASSLGASEQYF.

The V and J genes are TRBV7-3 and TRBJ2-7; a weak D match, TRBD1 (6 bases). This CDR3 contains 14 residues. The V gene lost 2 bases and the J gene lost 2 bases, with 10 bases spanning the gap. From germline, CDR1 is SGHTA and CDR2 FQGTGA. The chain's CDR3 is CASSLGTGPYEQYF. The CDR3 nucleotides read TGTGCCAGCAGCTTAGGTACAGGGCCCTACGAGCAGTACTTC.

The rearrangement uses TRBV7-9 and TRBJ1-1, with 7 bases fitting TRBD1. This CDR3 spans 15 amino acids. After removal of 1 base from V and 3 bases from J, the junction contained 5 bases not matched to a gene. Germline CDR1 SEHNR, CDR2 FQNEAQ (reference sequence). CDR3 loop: CASSLGAGGDTEAFF. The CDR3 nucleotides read TGTGCCAGCAGCTTAGGGGCAGGGGGGGACACTGAAGCTTTCTTT.

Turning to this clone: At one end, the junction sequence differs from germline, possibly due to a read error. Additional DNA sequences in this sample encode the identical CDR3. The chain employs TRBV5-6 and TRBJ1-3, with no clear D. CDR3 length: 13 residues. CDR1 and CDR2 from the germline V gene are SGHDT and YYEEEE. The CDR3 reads CASSLDVGDTIYF. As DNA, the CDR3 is TGCGCCAGCAGCTTGGACGTCGGCGACACCATATATTTT.

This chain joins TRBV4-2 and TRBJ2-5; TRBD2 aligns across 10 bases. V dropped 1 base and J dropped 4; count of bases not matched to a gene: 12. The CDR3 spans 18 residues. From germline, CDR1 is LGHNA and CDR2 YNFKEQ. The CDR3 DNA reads TGTGCCAGCAGCCAAGGAAGCCTAGCGGGGGAGTATGGAGAGACCCAGTACTTC. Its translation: CASSQGSLAGEYGETQYF.

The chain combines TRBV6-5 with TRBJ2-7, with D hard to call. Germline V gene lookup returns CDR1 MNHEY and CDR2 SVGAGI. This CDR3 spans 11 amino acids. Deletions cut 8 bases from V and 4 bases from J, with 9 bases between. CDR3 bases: TGTGCCAGCGGACCTTGGTACGAGCAGTACTTC. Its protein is CASGPWYEQYF.

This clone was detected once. The CDR3 coding sequence is TGTGCCAGTAGTATAATCGAGGGACAGCGACACCTCTATGGCTACACCTTC. Translated: CASSIIEGQRHLYGYTF. The chain is built from TRBV19 and TRBJ1-2; 7 positions agree with TRBD1. This CDR3 contains 17 residues. After removal of 2 bases from V and 4 bases from J, the junction contained 13 bases not matched to a gene. Per the germline V gene, CDR1 is LNHDA and CDR2 is SQIVND (reference sequence).

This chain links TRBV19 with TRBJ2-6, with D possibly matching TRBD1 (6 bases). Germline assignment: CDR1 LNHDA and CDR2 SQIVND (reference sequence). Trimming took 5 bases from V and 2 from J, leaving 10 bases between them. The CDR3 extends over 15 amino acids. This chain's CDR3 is CASSPPGAGANVLTF. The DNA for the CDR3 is TGTGCCAGTAGTCCGCCAGGGGCTGGGGCCAACGTCCTGACTTTC.

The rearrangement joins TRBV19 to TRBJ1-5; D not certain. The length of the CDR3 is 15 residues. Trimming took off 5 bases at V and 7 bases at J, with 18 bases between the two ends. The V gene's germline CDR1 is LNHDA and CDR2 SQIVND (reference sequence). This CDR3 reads CASSSRGRVGQPQHF. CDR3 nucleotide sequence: TGTGCCAGTAGTTCCCGGGGAAGGGTCGGGCAGCCCCAGCATTTT.

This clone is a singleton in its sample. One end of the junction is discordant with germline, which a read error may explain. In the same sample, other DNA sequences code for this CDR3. The CDR3: CASSPLAGGYEQYF. The CDR3 bases are TGTGCCAGCTCCCCACTAGCGGGCGGCTACGAGCAGTACTTC. The chain couples TRBV18 to TRBJ2-7; TRBD2 matches 9 bases. This CDR3 spans 14 amino acids. Germline V gene data show CDR1 as KGHSH and CDR2 as LQKENI.

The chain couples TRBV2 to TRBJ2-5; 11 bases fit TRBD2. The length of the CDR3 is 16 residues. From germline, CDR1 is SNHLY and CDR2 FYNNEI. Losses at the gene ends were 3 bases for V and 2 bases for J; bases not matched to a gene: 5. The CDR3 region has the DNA TGTGCCAGCAGTGAGGGTCTAGCGGGGGGACAAGAGACCCAGTACTTC. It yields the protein CASSEGLAGGQETQYF.

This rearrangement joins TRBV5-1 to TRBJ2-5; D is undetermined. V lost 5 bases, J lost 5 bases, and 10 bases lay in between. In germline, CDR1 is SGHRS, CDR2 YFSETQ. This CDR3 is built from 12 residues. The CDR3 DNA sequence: TGCGCCAGCAGGAGTGATTCTGAGACCCAGTACTTC. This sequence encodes CASRSDSETQYF.

DNA for the CDR3: TGTGCCAGCAGTTACCGGGCCCCGAACACTGAAGCTTTCTTT. Translating gives CASSYRAPNTEAFF. The gene calls are TRBV6-5 and TRBJ1-1, with no clear D. Germline loops: CDR1 MNHEY, CDR2 SVGAGI. This CDR3 is built from 14 residues. Trimming pared 2 bases from V and 1 base from J, leaving 8 bases between.